Presented here are 2 T cell receptor beta chains from one specimen sequenced in a study of T cells expressing NK-cell markers. TCRdb reprocessed the 5' RACE reads; each CDR3 protein has one entry and no DNA is given. The repertoire table contains a few hundred thousand distinct CDR3 sequences. The source material was blood T cells: a sorted CD56 or NKG2C T cell subset, CD4+ or CD8+ T cells, or bulk PBMC T cells (not recorded which). The receptors here all came from a man between 18 and 29 years old in good health.

The chain uses TRBV6-2 or TRBV6-3 and TRBJ2-4; TCRdb's D call, TRBD1, is unchecked because there is no DNA. CDR3 length: 16 residues. Germline loops: CDR1 MNHEY, CDR2 SVGEGT. The CDR3 sequence is CASSPSGQRRTIIQYF.

The chain combines TRBV7-2 with TRBJ2-5; TCRdb indicates TRBD1, and absent DNA this call remains unverified. CDR3 length equals 14 residues. CDR1 is SGHTA and CDR2 is FQGNSA in the germline V gene. The chain's CDR3 is CASSIRTGRETQYF.